The rows below give T cell receptor beta chains drawn from one sample of a study of blood T cell repertoires in COVID-19. Assay: immunoSEQ multiplex PCR; the TCRdb copy retains only in-frame clones and omits some. The sample has more than 250,000 clones; more than 70% are singletons. Sequenced material: PBMCs or T cells enriched from blood (not recorded which). These receptor sequences come from a woman aged 25 to 39 who had recovered from COVID-19. The conserved cysteine and the conserved F or W are not part of the CDR3 here. The order of the fields is CDR3 protein, V gene, J gene.

CDR3 protein: ASSPLAAGELF; V gene: TRBV3-1/TRBV3-2; J gene: TRBJ2-2
CDR3 protein: ASSAMGQGEIRTEAF; V gene: TRBV6-1; J gene: TRBJ1-1
CDR3 protein: ASPPSLAGGWSEQY; V gene: TRBV3-1/TRBV3-2; J gene: TRBJ2-7
CDR3 protein: ASSSTPGQGVGEQF; V gene: TRBV5-1; J gene: TRBJ2-1
CDR3 protein: ASSSQTGANEKLF; V gene: TRBV28; J gene: TRBJ1-4
CDR3 protein: AWTQGTEGGYT; V gene: TRBV30; J gene: TRBJ1-2
CDR3 protein: ASSLPGTNELSNAFPTYSYEQY; V gene: TRBV28; J gene: TRBJ2-7
CDR3 protein: ASSQRVSVVPGEKLF; V gene: TRBV3-1/TRBV3-2; J gene: TRBJ1-4
CDR3 protein: ASSYRTGYGYT; V gene: TRBV5-1; J gene: TRBJ1-2
CDR3 protein: ASSRSGGAVGAQF; V gene: TRBV19; J gene: TRBJ2-1
CDR3 protein: ATSDLPRTSGGCAHYEQY; V gene: TRBV24-1; J gene: TRBJ2-7
CDR3 protein: ASSEGQGAGNTIY; V gene: TRBV2; J gene: TRBJ1-3
CDR3 protein: ASTKTSGVPRETQY; V gene: TRBV7-2; J gene: TRBJ2-5
CDR3 protein: ASTRTGFSNQPQH; V gene: TRBV6-5; J gene: TRBJ1-5
CDR3 protein: ASSLAETQY; V gene: TRBV7-9; J gene: TRBJ2-5
CDR3 protein: AIEGGRNQPQH; V gene: TRBV28; J gene: TRBJ1-5
CDR3 protein: ASSYNTGTGPIEQY; V gene: TRBV6-5; J gene: TRBJ2-7
CDR3 protein: ATSRDTGAKNIQY; V gene: TRBV15; J gene: TRBJ2-4
CDR3 protein: ASSSGQGAAGNTIY; V gene: TRBV5-1; J gene: TRBJ1-3
CDR3 protein: ASSPDRGTYGYT; V gene: TRBV4-3; J gene: TRBJ1-2
CDR3 protein: ASSPGTGGYSNQPQH; V gene: TRBV2; J gene: TRBJ1-5
CDR3 protein: SASRLAGGREQY; V gene: TRBV20-1; J gene: TRBJ2-7
CDR3 protein: ASSTETGPNTGELF; V gene: TRBV18; J gene: TRBJ2-2
CDR3 protein: ASSPLGEPQH; V gene: TRBV3-1/TRBV3-2; J gene: TRBJ1-5
CDR3 protein: ASSAPGEWPSRETQY; V gene: TRBV7-8; J gene: TRBJ2-5
CDR3 protein: ASSFGLRSGGYT; V gene: TRBV7-2; J gene: TRBJ1-2
CDR3 protein: ASSFGTPYGYT; V gene: TRBV19; J gene: TRBJ1-2
CDR3 protein: ASSPRSPGNTEAF; V gene: TRBV14; J gene: TRBJ1-1